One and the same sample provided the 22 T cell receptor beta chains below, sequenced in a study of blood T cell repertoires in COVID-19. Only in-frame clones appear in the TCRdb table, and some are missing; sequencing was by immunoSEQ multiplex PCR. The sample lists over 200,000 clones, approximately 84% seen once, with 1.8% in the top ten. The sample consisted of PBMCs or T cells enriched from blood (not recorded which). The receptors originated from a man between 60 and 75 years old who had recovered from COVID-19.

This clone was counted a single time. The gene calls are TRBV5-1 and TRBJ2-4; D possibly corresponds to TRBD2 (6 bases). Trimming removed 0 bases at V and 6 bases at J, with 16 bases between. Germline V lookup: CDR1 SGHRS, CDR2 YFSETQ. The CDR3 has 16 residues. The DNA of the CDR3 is TGCGCCAGCAGCTTGGAGCCTGGCGGGGTGGCAAACATTCAGTACTTC. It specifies CASSLEPGGVANIQYF.

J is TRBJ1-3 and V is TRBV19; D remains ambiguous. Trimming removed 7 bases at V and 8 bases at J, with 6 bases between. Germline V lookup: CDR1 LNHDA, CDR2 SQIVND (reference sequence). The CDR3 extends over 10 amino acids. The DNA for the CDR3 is TGTGCCAGTAAAAGAGACACCATATATTTT. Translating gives CASKRDTIYF. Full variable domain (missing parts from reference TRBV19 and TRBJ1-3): DGGITQSPKYLFRKEGQNVTLSCEQNLNHDAMYWYRQDPGQGLRLIYYSQIVNDFQKGDIAEGYSVSREKKESFPLTVTSAQKNPTAFYLCASKRDTIYFGEGSWLTVV.

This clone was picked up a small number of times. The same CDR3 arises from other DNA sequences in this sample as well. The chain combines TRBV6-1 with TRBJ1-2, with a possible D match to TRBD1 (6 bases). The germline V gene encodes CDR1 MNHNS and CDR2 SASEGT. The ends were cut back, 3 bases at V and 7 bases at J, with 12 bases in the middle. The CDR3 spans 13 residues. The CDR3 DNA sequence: TGTGCCAGCAGTGACAGGGGTAGCTTTGGCTACACCTTC. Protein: CASSDRGSFGYTF.

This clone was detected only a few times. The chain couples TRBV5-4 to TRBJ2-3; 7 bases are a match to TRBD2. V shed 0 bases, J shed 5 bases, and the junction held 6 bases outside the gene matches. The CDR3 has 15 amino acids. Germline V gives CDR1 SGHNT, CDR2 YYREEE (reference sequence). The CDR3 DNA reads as TGTGCCAGCAGCTTGGCTGGGGGAGGGATAGATACGCAGTATTTT. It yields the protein CASSLAGGGIDTQYF. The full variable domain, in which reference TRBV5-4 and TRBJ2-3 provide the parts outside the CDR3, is ETGVTQSPTHLIKTRGQQVTLRCSSQSGHNTVSWYQQALGQGPQFIFQYYREEENGRGNFPPRFSGLQFPNYSSELNVNALELDDSALYLCASSLAGGGIDTQYFGPGTRLTVL.

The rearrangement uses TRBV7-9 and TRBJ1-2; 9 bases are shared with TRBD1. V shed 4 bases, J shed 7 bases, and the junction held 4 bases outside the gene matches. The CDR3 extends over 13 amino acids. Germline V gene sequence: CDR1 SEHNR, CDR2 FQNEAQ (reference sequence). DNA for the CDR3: TGTGCCAGCAGCTCGGGACAGGGATTTGGCTACACCTTC. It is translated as CASSSGQGFGYTF.

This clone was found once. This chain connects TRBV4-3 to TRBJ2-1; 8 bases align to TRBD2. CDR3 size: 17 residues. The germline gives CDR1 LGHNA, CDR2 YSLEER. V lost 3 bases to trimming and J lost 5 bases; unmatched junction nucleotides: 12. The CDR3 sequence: CASSQVLGGGKDNEQFF. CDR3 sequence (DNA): TGCGCCAGCAGCCAGGTCCTCGGGGGGGGCAAGGACAATGAGCAGTTCTTC.

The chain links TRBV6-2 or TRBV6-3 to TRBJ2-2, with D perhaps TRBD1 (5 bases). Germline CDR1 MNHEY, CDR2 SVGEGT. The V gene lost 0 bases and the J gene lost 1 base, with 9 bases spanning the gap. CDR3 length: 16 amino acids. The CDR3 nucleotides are TGTGCCAGCAGTTACTCGACTGGACAGAACACCGGGGAGCTGTTTTTT. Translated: CASSYSTGQNTGELFF.

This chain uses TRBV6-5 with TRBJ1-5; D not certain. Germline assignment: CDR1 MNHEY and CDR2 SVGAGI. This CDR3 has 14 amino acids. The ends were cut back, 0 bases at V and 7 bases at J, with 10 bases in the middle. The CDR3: CASSYSGGSQPQHF. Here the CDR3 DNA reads TGTGCCAGCAGTTACTCAGGAGGGTCCCAGCCCCAGCATTTT.

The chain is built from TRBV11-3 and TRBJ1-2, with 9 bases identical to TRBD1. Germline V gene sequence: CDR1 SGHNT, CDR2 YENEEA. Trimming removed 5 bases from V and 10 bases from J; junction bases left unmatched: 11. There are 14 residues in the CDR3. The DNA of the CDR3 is TGTGCCAGCAGCCCAAGGACAGGGGACGGCTTCTACACCTTC. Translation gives CASSPRTGDGFYTF.

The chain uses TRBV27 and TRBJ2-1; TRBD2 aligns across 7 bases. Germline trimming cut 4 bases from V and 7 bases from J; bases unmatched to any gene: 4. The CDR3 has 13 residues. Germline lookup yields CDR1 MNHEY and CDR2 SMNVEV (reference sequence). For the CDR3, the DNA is TGTGCCAGCAGTTCGCTGGGGGGGAATGAGCAGTTCTTC. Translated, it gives CASSSLGGNEQFF.

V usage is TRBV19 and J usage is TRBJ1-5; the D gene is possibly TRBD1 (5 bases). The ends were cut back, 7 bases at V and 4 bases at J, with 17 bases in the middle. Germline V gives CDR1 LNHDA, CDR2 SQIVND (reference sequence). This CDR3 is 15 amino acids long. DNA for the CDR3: TGTGCCAGTAACCCGGGGAGGGCAGGGAATCAGCCCCAGCATTTT. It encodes CASNPGRAGNQPQHF.

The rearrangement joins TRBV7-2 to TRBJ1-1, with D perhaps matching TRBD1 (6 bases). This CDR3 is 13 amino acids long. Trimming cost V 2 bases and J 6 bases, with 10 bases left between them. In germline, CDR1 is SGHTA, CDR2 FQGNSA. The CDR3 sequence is CASSLQTGAEAFF. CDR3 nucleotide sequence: TGTGCCAGCAGCTTACAGACAGGCGCTGAAGCTTTCTTT.

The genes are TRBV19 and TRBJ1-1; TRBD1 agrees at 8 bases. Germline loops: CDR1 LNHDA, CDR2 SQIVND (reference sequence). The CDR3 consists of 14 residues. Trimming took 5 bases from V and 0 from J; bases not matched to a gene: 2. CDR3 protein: CASSPGQVNTEAFF. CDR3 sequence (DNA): TGTGCCAGTAGTCCGGGACAGGTGAACACTGAAGCTTTCTTT.

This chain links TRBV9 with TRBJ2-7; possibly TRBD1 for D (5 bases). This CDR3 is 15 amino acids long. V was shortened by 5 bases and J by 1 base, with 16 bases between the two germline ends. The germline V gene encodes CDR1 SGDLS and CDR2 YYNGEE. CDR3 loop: CASSATGNPSYEQYF. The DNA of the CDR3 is TGTGCCAGCAGTGCTACAGGAAATCCATCCTACGAGCAGTACTTC.

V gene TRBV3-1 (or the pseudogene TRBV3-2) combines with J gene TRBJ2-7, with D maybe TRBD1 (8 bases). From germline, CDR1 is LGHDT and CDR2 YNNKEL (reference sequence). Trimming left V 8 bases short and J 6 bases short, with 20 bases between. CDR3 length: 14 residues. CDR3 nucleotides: TGTGCCAGCGCGCGACAGGGGAGGGATAGCGAGCAGTACTTC. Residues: CASARQGRDSEQYF.

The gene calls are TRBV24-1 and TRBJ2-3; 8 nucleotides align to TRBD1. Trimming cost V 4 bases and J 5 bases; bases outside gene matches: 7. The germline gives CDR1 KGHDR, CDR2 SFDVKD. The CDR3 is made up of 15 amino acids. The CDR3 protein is CATSDPDRGRDTQYF. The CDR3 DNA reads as TGTGCCACCAGTGACCCCGACAGGGGACGAGATACGCAGTATTTT.

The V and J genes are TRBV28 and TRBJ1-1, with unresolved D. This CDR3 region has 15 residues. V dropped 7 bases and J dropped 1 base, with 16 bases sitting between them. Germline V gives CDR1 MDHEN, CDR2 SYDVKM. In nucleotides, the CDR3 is TGTGCCAGCACCCTCCCTACCCACCAGAACACTGAAGCTTTCTTT. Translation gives CASTLPTHQNTEAFF.

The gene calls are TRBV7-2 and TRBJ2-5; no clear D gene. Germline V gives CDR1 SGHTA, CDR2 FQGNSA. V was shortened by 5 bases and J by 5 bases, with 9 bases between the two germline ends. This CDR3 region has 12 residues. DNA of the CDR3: TGTGCCAGCAGCCTGAAGCGTGAGACCCAGTACTTC. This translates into CASSLKRETQYF.

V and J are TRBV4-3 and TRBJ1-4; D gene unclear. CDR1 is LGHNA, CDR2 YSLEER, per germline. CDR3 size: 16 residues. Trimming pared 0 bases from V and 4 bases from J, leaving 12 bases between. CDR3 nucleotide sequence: TGCGCCAGCAGCCAAGATACGTTTCAGGTTAATGAAAAACTGTTTTTT. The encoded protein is CASSQDTFQVNEKLFF.

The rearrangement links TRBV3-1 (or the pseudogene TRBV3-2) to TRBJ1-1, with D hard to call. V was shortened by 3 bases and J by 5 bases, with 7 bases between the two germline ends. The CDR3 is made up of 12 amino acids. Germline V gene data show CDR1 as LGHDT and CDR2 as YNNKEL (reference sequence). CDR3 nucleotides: TGTGCCAGCAGCCACTCCCGGACTGAAGCTTTCTTT. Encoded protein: CASSHSRTEAFF.

CDR3 sequence reads: CASSYTGMAGNTIYF. Written as DNA, the CDR3 is TGTGCCAGCAGTTACACAGGGATGGCGGGAAACACCATATATTTT. V is TRBV6-5 and J is TRBJ1-3; D might be TRBD1 (6 bases). CDR1 and CDR2 from the germline V gene are MNHEY and SVGAGI. V lost 2 bases and J 4 bases, leaving 12 bases between the germline ends. This CDR3 has 15 residues.

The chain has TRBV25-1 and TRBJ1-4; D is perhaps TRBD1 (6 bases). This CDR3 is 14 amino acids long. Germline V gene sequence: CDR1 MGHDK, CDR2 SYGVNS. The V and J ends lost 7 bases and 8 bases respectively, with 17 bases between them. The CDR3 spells CASTPPGVSEKLFF. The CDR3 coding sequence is TGTGCCAGCACCCCGCCAGGGGTCAGCGAAAAACTGTTTTTT.